One T cell receptor (beta chain) is described in this entry. Its antigen specificity is not known. One base away there is no much larger clone; base qualities are not given. The data belong to a study of shared clonotypes between healthy human individuals (dated by TCRdb to about 2020). Looking at the study overall: Two women and a few men aged 18 to 49 years were included in the cohort. For each donor, CD4 naive and CD4 memory were each run on three plates, CD8 naive on two plates, and CD8 memory on one plate. To increase sequencing depth and limit assay-specific biases, different laboratories used diverse techniques to prepare libraries and sequence TCR repertoires. Blood TCR repertoires of 5 or 6 healthy adults were deeply sequenced to estimate repertoire size and the extent of clonotype sharing between individuals. Each donor's leukapheresis produced roughly between about 0.85 and 10 billion PBMCs. The paper as a whole reports these results and caveats: Clonotypes shared by all four sorted-subset donors showed higher generation probabilities than non-shared clonotypes. Sampling was limited to blood, and TCR repertoires in tissue likely differ from TCR repertoires in blood. When several donors were compared, the shared fraction of clonotypes was approximately 5% for naive CD4, approximately 3.3% for naive CD8, roughly 2.3% for memory CD4, and less than 0.5% for memory CD8. Rarefaction of sorted-subset datasets indicated incomplete sequencing despite the large sequencing depth. Naive subsets generally had larger estimated clonotype richness than memory subsets. Pairwise subsampling indicated that sequencing depth was expected to affect the degree of clonotype sharing among donors. The small number of donors limited the genetic and exposure-history diversity represented.

Using the deep immunoSEQ assay, multiplex PCR amplified TCR CDR3 regions from genomic DNA. Extracted genomic DNA from each cell subset was distributed evenly across all wells of several immunoSEQ 96-well plates, and each plate was treated as a replicate. For sorted subsets, 150 to 250 ng of genomic DNA, equivalent to some 30,000 T cell genomes, went into each replicate PCR. Purified libraries were measured with a Qubit 3.0 fluorometer, size-checked on a Bioanalyzer 2100, and measured again with the KAPA Library Quantification kit. Every immunoSEQ 96-well plate was sequenced on a dedicated single-read 150-cycle Illumina NextSeq 550 flow cell. The study's own analysis went as follows. Because the immunoSEQ output held only junctional sequences and lacked quality scores, the filtering could not match the filtering applied to full-length reads. Sequences were annotated with PyIR, a Python wrapper for IgBLAST v1.9, using IMGT germline references to assign V/J genes and CDR3. Any read was removed if the V/J assignment was weak (E-value above 1e-6), the CDR3 was missing, or the read contained stop codons, out-of-frame junctions, or ambiguous translated residues. V3J clonotypes were defined by identical inferred V gene, J gene, and CDR3 amino acid sequence. Percentage overlap between repertoires was calculated by dividing the number of shared unique clonotypes by the size of the smaller repertoire. Repertoire richness was assessed with RTK rarefaction, the Chao1 estimator, and Recon v2.1 estimates of unobserved clonotypes. For all TCRbeta clonotypes obtained by the gDNA method from a handful of donors, generation probabilities were computed with OLGA. TCRdb obtained this table from immuneACCESS and retained in-frame rearrangements with V and J assigned. These tables miss some clones; where compared with another copy, unresolved V genes account for less than half of the shortfall, and the remainder is unexplained. D and trimming were read from the DNA, whereas the V and J calls and clone size are those reported in that table. The sample contains around 550,000 clones, roughly 95% of them found a single time. Together, the top ten hold roughly 0.06% of the sample.

The donors were healthy, HIV-negative adults who had no recently reported acute infections or vaccinations. Every donor was a Caucasian adult residing in Nashville, Tennessee, USA. CD4+ T cells were enriched through magnetic negative selection, after which naive cells were positively selected on CD45RA and the remaining negative fraction served as the memory subset. After blood collection by leukapheresis, PBMCs were isolated using Ficoll-Histopaque density gradient centrifugation and then cryopreserved in the vapor phase of liquid nitrogen. Analytical flow cytometry was used to check the purity and quantity of every magnetically sorted T cell population. Genomic DNA was isolated from each sorted fraction and quantified by UV absorbance on a Nanodrop 2000c. The CDR3, from cysteine to phenylalanine, totals 14 residues. Only the CDR3 portion is preserved as DNA: 42 bases, with reading frame beginning at the first base. Germline trimming amounts to 7 bases on V and 3 bases on J, with 8 as the count of junction bases outside the gene matches. Reading the germline V gene gives CDR1 MDHEN and CDR2 SYDVKM.

Sequencing was performed on naive CD4+ T cells sorted from blood. This specimen's cell subset or site label, per the study, means: CD45RA+ positively selected. The V and J genes are TRBV28 and TRBJ2-7; 8 central nucleotides agree with TRBD2. The receptor comes from a woman in her twenties or thirties in good health. The sequenced DNA is TGTGCCAGCATATCTTTCGGGAGGGTCTACGAGCAGTACTTC. This codes for CASISFGRVYEQYF.